This T cell receptor (beta chain) was found in a study of Ad26.COV2.S vaccination and SARS-CoV-2 variants. Study-wide findings and caveats: Quantification of TCR breadth and depth may have yielded underestimates of total T cell responses.

There are 13 residues in the CDR3. V shed 6 bases, J shed 8 bases, and the junction held 7 bases outside the gene matches. The treatment denotes: around 19 received Ad26.COV2.S at low or high dose, single or two shots; a few received placebo; per-sample allocation not given. Samples analyzed were those drawn on day 63 after the first vaccine or placebo injection. Sequencing used immunoSEQ multiplex PCR; TCRdb keeps in-frame clones, though not all of them. Seen here are around 300,000 clones, more than 85% observed once, and the top ten hold roughly 4.8%. Regarding this clone: Antigen specificity is unknown.

The receptor's source is a person between 18 and 59 years old who received the Ad26.COV2.S COVID-19 vaccine or a placebo. This chain connects TRBV12-3 or TRBV12-4 to TRBJ2-4; 7 nucleotides agree with TRBD1. The input for sequencing was peripheral blood, taken in a trial of Ad26.COV2.S vaccine versus placebo. CDR3 bases: TGTGCCAGCAGGATACAGGGGTTTCACATTCAGTACTTC. Translating it yields CASRIQGFHIQYF.